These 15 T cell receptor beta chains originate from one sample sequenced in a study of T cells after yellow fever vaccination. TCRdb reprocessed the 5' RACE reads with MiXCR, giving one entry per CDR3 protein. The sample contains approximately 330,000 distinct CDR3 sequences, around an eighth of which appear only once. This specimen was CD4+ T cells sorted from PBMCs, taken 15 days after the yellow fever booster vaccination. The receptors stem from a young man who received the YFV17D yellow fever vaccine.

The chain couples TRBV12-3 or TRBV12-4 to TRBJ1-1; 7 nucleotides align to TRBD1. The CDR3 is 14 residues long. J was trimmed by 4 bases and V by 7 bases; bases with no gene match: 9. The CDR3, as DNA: TGTGCCAGCAACCTATACAGGGGCAGCACTGAAGCTTTCTTT. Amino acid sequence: CASNLYRGSTEAFF.

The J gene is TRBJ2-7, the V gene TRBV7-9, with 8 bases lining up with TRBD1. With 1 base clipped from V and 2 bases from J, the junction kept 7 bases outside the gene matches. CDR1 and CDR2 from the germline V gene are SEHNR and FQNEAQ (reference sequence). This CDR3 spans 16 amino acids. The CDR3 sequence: CASSLGSRGRTYEQYF. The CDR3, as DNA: TGTGCCAGCAGCTTAGGAAGCAGGGGGCGCACCTACGAGCAGTACTTC.

This CDR3 reads CASSPREGSTDTQYF. The CDR3 nucleotides are TGTGCCAGCAGTCCCCGTGAGGGTAGCACAGATACGCAGTATTTT. The chain combines TRBV12-3 or TRBV12-4 with TRBJ2-3; D might be TRBD2 (5 bases). Trimming stripped 5 bases from V and 0 bases from J, with 12 bases between. The CDR3 is made up of 15 amino acids.

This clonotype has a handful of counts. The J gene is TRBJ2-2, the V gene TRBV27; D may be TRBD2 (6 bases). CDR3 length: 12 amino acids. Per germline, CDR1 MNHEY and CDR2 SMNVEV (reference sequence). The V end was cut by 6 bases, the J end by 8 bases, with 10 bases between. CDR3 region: CASRRLAGELFF. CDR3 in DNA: TGTGCCAGCAGACGCCTAGCGGGGGAGCTGTTTTTT.

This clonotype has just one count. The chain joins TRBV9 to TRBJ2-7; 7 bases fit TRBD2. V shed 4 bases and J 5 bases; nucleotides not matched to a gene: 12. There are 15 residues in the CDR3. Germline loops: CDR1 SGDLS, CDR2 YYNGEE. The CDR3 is CASSQRGLPPDEQYF. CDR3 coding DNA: TGTGCCAGCAGCCAGAGGGGACTACCCCCCGACGAGCAGTACTTC.

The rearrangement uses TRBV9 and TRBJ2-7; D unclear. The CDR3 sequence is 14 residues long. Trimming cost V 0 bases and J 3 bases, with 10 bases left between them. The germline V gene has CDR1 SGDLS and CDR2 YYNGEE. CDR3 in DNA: TGTGCCAGCAGCGTAGGGGGTGAGGTCTACGAGCAGTACTTC. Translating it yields CASSVGGEVYEQYF.

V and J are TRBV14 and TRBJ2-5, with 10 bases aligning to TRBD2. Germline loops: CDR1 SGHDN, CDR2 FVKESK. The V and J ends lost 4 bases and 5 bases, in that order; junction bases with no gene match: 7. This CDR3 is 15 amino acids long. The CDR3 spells CASSLLAGAGETQYF. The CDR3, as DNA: TGTGCCAGCAGCCTTCTAGCGGGGGCCGGGGAGACCCAGTACTTC.

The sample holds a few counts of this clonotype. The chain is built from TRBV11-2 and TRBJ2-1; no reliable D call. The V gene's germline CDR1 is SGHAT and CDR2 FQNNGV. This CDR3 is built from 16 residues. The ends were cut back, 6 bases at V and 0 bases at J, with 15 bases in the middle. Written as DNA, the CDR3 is TGTGCCAGCAGACGATCCTGGGCTAGCTCCTACAATGAGCAGTTCTTC. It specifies CASRRSWASSYNEQFF.

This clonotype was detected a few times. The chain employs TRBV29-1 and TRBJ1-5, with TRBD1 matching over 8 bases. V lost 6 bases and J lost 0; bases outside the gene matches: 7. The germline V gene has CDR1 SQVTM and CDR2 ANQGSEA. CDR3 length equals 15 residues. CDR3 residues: CSVSWTGNSNQPQHF. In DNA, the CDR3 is TGCAGCGTCTCTTGGACAGGGAATAGCAATCAGCCCCAGCATTTT.

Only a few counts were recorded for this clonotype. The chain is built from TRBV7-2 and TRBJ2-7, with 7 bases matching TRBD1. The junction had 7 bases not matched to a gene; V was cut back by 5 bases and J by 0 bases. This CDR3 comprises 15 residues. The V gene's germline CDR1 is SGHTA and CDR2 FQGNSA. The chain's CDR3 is CASSLQGSSSYEQYF. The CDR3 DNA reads TGTGCCAGCAGCCTACAGGGGTCCAGCTCCTACGAGCAGTACTTC.

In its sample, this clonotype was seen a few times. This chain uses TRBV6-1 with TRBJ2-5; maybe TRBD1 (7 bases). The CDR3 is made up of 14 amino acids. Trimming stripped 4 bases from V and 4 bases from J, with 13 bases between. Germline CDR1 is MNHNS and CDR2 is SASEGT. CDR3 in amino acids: CASSVYRGGETQYF. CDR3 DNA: TGTGCCAGCAGTGTATACAGGGGAGGAGAGACCCAGTACTTC.

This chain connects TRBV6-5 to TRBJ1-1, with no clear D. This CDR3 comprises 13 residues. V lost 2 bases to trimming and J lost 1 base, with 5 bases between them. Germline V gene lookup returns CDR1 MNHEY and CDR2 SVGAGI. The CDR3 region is CASSYEPNTEAFF. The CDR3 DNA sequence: TGTGCCAGCAGTTACGAACCGAACACTGAAGCTTTCTTT.

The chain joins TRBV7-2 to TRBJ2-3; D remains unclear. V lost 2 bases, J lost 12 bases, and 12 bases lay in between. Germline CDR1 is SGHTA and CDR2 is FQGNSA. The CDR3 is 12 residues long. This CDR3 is CASSLYTRYQYF. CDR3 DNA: TGTGCCAGCAGCTTATATACTCGGTACCAGTATTTT. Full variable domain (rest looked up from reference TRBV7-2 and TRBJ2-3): GAGVSQSPSNKVTEKGKDVELRCDPISGHTALYWYRQSLGQGLEFLIYFQGNSAPDKSGLPSDRFSAERTGGSVSTLTIQRTQQEDSAVYLCASSLYTRYQYFGPGTRLTVL.

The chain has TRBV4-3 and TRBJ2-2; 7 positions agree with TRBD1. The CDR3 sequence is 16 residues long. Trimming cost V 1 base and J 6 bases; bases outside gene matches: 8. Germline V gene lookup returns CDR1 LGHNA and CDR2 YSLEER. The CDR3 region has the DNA TGCGCCAGCAGCCAAGTAGGCAGGGGGAAGGCCGGGGAGCTGTTTTTT. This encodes CASSQVGRGKAGELFF.

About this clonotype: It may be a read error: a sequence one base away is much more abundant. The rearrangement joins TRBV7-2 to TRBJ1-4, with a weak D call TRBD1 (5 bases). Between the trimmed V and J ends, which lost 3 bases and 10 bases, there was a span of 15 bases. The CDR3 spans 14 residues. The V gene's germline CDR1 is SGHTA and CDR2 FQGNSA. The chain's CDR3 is CASSFQWGGGKLFF. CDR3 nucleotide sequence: TGTGCCAGCAGCTTCCAGTGGGGGGGTGGAAAACTGTTTTTT.